This T cell receptor beta chain appears in the sequencing data of a study of blood T cell repertoires in COVID-19. Looking at the study overall: From the United States, Italy and Spain came samples of acute and convalescent COVID-19. Sample material is recorded as cDNA or gDNA derived from T cells, B-cell-depleted T cells, or PBMCs.

Methods used by the authors: Amplification with reference gene primers provided the estimates of nucleated cell counts. Using immunoSEQ multiplex PCR, the repertoire was profiled, and TCRdb retains in-frame clones only, with some absent. From that table come the V and J calls and clone size; the DNA was used to work out D and trimming. The table shows around 110,000 clones, with 90% occurring only once. CDR3 length equals 15 residues. The material sequenced was peripheral blood. V is TRBV21-1 and J is TRBJ2-7; TRBD1 reflects the table's D call only, with no check against the DNA. TRBV21-1 is flagged as a pseudogene. The sequence derives from a human donor with active COVID-19. The donor label of this sample is uncertain. CDR3 sequence (DNA): TGTGCCAGCAGCGAAAACCGGGACAGACCTTACGAGCAGTACTTC. Protein sequence: CASSENRDRPYEQYF.